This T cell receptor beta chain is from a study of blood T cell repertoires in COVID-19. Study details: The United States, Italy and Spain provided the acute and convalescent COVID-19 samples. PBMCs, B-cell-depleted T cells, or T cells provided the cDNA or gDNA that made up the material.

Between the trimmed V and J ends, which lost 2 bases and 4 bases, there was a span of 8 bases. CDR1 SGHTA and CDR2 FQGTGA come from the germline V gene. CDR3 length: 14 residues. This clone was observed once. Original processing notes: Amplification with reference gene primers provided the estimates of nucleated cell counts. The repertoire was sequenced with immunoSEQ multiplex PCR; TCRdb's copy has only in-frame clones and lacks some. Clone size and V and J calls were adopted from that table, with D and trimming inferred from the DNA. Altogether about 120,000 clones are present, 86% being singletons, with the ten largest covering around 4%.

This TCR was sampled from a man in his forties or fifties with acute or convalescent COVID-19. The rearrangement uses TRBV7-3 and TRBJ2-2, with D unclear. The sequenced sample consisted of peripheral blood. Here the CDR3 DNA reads TGTGCCAGCAGCTTATGCTTGAGCACCGGGGAGCTGTTTTTT. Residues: CASSLCLSTGELFF.